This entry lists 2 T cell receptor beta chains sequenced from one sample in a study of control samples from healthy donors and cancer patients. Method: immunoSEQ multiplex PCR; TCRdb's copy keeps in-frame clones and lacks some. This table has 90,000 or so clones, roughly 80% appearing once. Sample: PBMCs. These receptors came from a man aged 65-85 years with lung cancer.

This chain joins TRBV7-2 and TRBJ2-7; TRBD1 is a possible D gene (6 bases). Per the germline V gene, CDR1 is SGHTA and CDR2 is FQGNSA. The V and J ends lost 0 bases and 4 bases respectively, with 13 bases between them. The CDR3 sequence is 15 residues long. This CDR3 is CASSLASQGMYEQYF. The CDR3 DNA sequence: TGTGCCAGCAGCTTAGCTAGCCAGGGGATGTACGAGCAGTACTTC.

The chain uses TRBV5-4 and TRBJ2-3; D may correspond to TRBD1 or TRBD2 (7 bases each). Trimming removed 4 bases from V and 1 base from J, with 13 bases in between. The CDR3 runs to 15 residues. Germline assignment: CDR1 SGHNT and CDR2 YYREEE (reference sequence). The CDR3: CASSRQGGGTDTQYF. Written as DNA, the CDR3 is TGTGCCAGCAGCCGGCAGGGGGGGGGCACAGATACGCAGTATTTT. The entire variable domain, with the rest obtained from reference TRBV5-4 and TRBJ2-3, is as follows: ETGVTQSPTHLIKTRGQQVTLRCSSQSGHNTVSWYQQALGQGPQFIFQYYREEENGRGNFPPRFSGLQFPNYSSELNVNALELDDSALYLCASSRQGGGTDTQYFGPGTRLTVL.